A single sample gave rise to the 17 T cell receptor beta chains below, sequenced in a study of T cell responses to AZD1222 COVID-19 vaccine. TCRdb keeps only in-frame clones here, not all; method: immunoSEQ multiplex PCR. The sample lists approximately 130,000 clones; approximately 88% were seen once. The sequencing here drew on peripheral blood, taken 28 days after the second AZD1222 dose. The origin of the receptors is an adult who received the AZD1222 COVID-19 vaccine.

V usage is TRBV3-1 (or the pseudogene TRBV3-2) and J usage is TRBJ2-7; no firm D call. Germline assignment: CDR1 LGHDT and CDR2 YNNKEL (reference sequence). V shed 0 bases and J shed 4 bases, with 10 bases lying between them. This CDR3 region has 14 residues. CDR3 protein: CASSQDGPTYEQYF. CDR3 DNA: TGTGCCAGCAGCCAAGACGGACCTACGTACGAGCAGTACTTC.

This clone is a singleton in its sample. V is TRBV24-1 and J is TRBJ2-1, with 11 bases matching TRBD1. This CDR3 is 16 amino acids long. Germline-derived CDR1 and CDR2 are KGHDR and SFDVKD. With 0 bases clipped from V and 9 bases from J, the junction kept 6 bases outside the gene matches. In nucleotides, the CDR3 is TGTGCCACCAGTGATTTGGGACAGGGGGCAGTTACTGAGCAGTTCTTC. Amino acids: CATSDLGQGAVTEQFF.

The CDR3 sequence: CASSFPPPNTEAFF. In nucleotides, the CDR3 is TGTGCCAGCAGCTTTCCCCCCCCGAACACTGAAGCTTTCTTT. This chain connects TRBV7-3 to TRBJ1-1; no reliable D call. V dropped 3 bases and J dropped 1 base, with 9 bases sitting between them. Germline CDR1 reads SGHTA; CDR2 reads FQGTGA. This CDR3 spans 14 amino acids. Full variable domain (missing parts from reference TRBV7-3 and TRBJ1-1): GAGVSQTPSNKVTEKGKYVELRCDPISGHTALYWYRQSLGQGPEFLIYFQGTGAADDSGLPNDRFFAVRPEGSVSTLKIQRTERGDSAVYLCASSFPPPNTEAFFGQGTRLTVV.

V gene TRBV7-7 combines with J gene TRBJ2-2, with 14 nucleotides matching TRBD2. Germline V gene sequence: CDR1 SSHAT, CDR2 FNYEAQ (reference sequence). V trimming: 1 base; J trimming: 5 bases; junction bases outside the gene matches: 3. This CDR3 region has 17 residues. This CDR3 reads CASSLGLAGGPTGELFF. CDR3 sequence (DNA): TGTGCCAGCAGCTTAGGACTAGCGGGAGGGCCTACCGGGGAGCTGTTTTTT.

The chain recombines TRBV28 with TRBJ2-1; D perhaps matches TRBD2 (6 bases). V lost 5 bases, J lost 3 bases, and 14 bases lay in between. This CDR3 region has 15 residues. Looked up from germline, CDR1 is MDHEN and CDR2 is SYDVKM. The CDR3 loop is CASSIGQGLYNEQFF. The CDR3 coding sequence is TGTGCCAGCAGTATCGGTCAGGGACTCTACAATGAGCAGTTCTTC.

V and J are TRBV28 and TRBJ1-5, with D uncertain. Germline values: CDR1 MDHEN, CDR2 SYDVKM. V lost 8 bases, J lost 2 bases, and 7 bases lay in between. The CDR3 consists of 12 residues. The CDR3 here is CASSNRNQPQHF. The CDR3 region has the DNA TGTGCCAGCTCAAACCGCAATCAGCCCCAGCATTTT.

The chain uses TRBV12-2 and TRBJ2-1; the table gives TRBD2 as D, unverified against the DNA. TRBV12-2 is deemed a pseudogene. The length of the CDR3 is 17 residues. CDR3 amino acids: CASRLPSLAGAYNEQFF. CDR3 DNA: TGTGCAAGTCGCTTGCCCTCACTAGCGGGGGCATACAATGAGCAGTTCTTC.

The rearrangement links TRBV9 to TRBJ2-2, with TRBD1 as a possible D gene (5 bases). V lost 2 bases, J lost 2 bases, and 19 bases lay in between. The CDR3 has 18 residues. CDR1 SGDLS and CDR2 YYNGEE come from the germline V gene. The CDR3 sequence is CASSVRLTRTLNTGELFF. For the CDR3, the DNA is TGTGCCAGCAGCGTTCGCCTTACCCGGACACTCAACACCGGGGAGCTGTTTTTT.

The CDR3 here is CASSRTENTEAFF. The CDR3 bases are TGTGCCAGCAGCCGGACGGAGAACACTGAAGCTTTCTTT. V gene TRBV7-9 combines with J gene TRBJ1-1; D call uncertain. With 5 bases removed from V and 1 base from J, the gap between germline ends came to 8 bases. The V gene's germline CDR1 is SEHNR and CDR2 FQNEAQ (reference sequence). The CDR3 covers 13 residues.

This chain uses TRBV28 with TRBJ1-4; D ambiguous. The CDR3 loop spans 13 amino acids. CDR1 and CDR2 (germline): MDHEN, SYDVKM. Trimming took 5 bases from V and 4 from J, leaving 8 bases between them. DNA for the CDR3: TGTGCCAGCAGTCCCCCCTTTAATGAAAAACTGTTTTTT. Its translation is CASSPPFNEKLFF.

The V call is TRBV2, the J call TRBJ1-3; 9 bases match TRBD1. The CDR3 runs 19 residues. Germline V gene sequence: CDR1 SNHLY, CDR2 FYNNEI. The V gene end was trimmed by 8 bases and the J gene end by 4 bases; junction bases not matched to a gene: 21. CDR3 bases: TGTGCCAGCGGGGAAAACCGGGACAGGGTCATCCACTCAGGAAACACCATATATTTT. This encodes CASGENRDRVIHSGNTIYF.

CDR3 nucleotides: TGCGCCAGCAGCTTGGGACTAGCGGGAGGTCGGTACGAGCAGTACTTC. Encoded protein: CASSLGLAGGRYEQYF. The chain links TRBV5-1 to TRBJ2-7, with 13 nucleotides matching TRBD2. V was pared by 0 bases and J by 4 bases, with 4 bases of the junction left unmatched. The CDR3 covers 16 residues. CDR1 SGHRS and CDR2 YFSETQ come from the germline V gene.

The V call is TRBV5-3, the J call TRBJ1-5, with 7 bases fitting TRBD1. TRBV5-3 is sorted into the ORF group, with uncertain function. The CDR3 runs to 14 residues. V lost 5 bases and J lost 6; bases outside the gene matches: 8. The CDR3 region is CARRCDRERQPQHF. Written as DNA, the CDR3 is TGTGCCAGAAGGTGCGACAGGGAACGTCAGCCCCAGCATTTT.

CDR3 nucleotides: TGTGCCAGCAGCAAGGGGACAGGCCTTGCTGAAGCTTTCTTT. This codes for CASSKGTGLAEAFF. The chain couples TRBV7-9 to TRBJ1-1, with TRBD1 identical over 8 bases. After removal of 5 bases from V and 6 bases from J, the junction contained 8 bases not matched to a gene. The CDR3 covers 14 residues. Germline loops: CDR1 SEHNR, CDR2 FQNEAQ (reference sequence).

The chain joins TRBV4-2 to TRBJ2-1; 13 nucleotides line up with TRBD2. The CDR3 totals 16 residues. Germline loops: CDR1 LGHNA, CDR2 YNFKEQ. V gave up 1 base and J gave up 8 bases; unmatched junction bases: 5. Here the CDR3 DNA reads TGTGCCAGCAGCCAAGCTGGGACTAGCGGGATCGATGAGCAGTTCTTC. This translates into CASSQAGTSGIDEQFF.

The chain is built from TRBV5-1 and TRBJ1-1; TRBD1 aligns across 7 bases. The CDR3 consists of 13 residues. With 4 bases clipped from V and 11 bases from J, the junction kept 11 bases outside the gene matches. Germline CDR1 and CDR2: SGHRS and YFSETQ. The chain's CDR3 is CASSPGTAGVAFF. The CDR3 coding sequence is TGCGCCAGCAGCCCTGGGACAGCCGGGGTGGCTTTCTTT.

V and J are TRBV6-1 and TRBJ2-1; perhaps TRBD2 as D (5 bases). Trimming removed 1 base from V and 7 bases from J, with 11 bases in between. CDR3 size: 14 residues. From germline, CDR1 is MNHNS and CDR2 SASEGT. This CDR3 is CASSEVAGYNEQFF. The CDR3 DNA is TGTGCCAGCAGTGAAGTTGCGGGTTATAATGAGCAGTTCTTC.